The entry below describes one T cell receptor (beta chain). In this sample, this clonotype turned up many times. The clone's antigen remains unknown. The record has no base qualities; no much larger clone is one base away. What the treatment or condition label conveys for this sample: allogeneic hematopoietic cell transplantation with graft depleted of TCRalphabeta T cells and CD19 B cells. Transplant recipients were children who received TCRalphabeta/CD19-depleted allogeneic hematopoietic cell grafts. This entry comes from a study of T-cell reconstitution after alpha-beta-depleted transplantation in children (dated by TCRdb to about 2016). Regarding the research as a whole: The study quantitatively tracked T-cell immune reconstitution after TCRalphabeta/CD19-depleted allogeneic hematopoietic cell transplantation in children using TCR repertoire profiling. General conclusions and limits of the study: Over the following months the frequencies of hyperexpanded clones went down, and after one year T-cell counts and TCRbeta diversity were mostly credited to newly produced T cells. In some patients, the high TCRbeta diversity seen at day 60 was put down to recipient T cells and intrathymic progenitors that had survived conditioning. About two months after transplant, the apparently early recovery of alphabetaT-cell counts reportedly depended on just several hundred clones that had expanded rapidly and came from non-depleted graft cells.

Libraries were constructed by PCR. The run used an Illumina HiSeq 2500. To normalize quantification of the TCRbeta repertoire, the TCR libraries were built with molecular barcoding that relied on unique molecular identifiers. TCRdb's own reprocessing of the public reads used fastp at Q25 and MiXCR and kept productive beta chains. Rows merge per CDR3 protein into single entries with the most common DNA and genes. Here the sample has fewer than 250,000 distinct CDR3 sequences; around 7.8% occur a single time. Of the sample, 6.3% falls within the top ten clones. Spanning cysteine to phenylalanine, the CDR3 consists of 14 amino acids. Only the CDR3 DNA is retained, 42 bases long and in frame from the first base. The germline V gene yields SQVTM for CDR1 and ANQGSEA for CDR2. The germline V and J ends show losses of 7 bases and 5 bases respectively, and no gene match explains 7 bases of the junction.

Rearrangement joined TRBV29-1 to TRBJ2-1; 11 middle bases align to TRBD2. The starting material was PBMCs, mostly from graft donor cells, obtained 180 days after TCRalphabeta/CD19-depleted stem cell transplant. The sequence derives from a male patient younger than 18 who had a stem cell transplant for acute lymphoblastic leukemia, so the T cells may come from the graft donor. The DNA reads as follows: TGCAGCGGGGTGGATAGCGGGGGGGACAATGAGCAGTTCTTC. It encodes CSGVDSGGDNEQFF.